This T cell receptor (beta chain) comes out of a study of T cell repertoires in cytomegalovirus infection. Study details: CMV epitopes that were recently identified and HLA-C-restricted were used alongside well-studied HLA-B-restricted ones. Through public TCR beta signatures, both CMV infection and matching HLA type were indicated. Overall study results and limits: What dominated the ex vivo response were HLA-C-restricted CMV-specific TCR beta clonotypes. Accumulated public TCR beta family frequency recognized individuals carrying CMV together with the relevant HLA.

A word on this clonotype: Its antigen remains unidentified.

The CDR3 is 15 residues long. Germline V gives CDR1 LNHDA, CDR2 SQIVND (reference sequence). Trimming removed 6 bases from V and 6 bases from J; junction bases left unmatched: 6. One entry per CDR3 protein results from TCRdb running MiXCR on the reads. The table has 370,000 or so distinct CDR3 sequences, about a third seen once. The sequencing here drew on cultured PBMCs, taken from culture after CMV antigen stimulation. The V call is TRBV19, the J call TRBJ2-1; 12 nucleotides line up with TRBD2. This receptor was identified in a human donor in good health (CMV status not recorded). Some clones in this sample may be carry-over from other donors' samples. This CDR3 is CASRERLAGANEQFF. CDR3 nucleotide sequence: TGTGCCAGTAGAGAACGACTAGCGGGGGCCAATGAGCAGTTCTTC.